What follows are 22 T cell receptor beta chains derived from one specimen sequenced in a study of cytomegalovirus exposure and HLA in healthy donors. A multiplex PCR was run with 60 Vbeta primers and 13 Jbeta primers. TCRdb's table, derived via immunoSEQ multiplex PCR, lists solely in-frame clones and lacks some. Among approximately 110,000 clones listed, about 80% were seen once. Sequencing used PBMCs. Receptors originate from a female donor in good health and CMV-seropositive.

This clone was seen a few times. The rearrangement joins TRBV18 to TRBJ1-5; TRBD1 might be the D (6 bases). This CDR3 is built from 16 residues. Trimming shortened V by 2 bases and J by 5 bases, and 16 bases separated the two germline ends. CDR1 and CDR2 (germline): KGHSH, LQKENI. The CDR3 reads CASSPSAGGLYQPQHF. CDR3 nucleotide sequence: TGTGCCAGCTCACCATCGGCCGGGGGGCTGTATCAGCCCCAGCATTTT.

This clone was counted between two and nine times. The CDR3 DNA follows: TGTGCCAGCAGACCCGGACAGGGGGCCCTTGGGAGGGGCTACACCTTC. This encodes CASRPGQGALGRGYTF. The genes are TRBV2 and TRBJ1-2; 11 bases line up with TRBD1. Germline-derived CDR1 and CDR2 are SNHLY and FYNNEI. The J segment lost 8 bases and the V segment lost 6 bases, leaving 14 bases of the junction unmatched. This CDR3 contains 16 residues.

This sequence joins TRBV11-2 and TRBJ1-1, with 8 nucleotides matching TRBD1. The V and J ends lost 4 bases and 4 bases, in that order; junction bases with no gene match: 2. CDR1 and CDR2 from the germline V gene are SGHAT and FQNNGV. This CDR3 spans 13 amino acids. The CDR3 loop is CASSYTGGTEAFF. DNA of the CDR3: TGTGCCAGCAGCTATACAGGGGGCACTGAAGCTTTCTTT.

This chain links TRBV7-9 with TRBJ2-5, with a tentative D call TRBD1 (5 bases). The germline V and J ends were trimmed by 3 bases and 1 base, with 12 bases remaining between them. The CDR3 runs 15 residues. Germline lookup yields CDR1 SEHNR and CDR2 FQNEAQ (reference sequence). In DNA form, the CDR3 reads TGTGCCAGCAGCTTGGGTCAGGGTAGCCAAGAGACCCAGTACTTC. Residues: CASSLGQGSQETQYF. The full variable domain, in which reference TRBV7-9 and TRBJ2-5 provide the parts outside the CDR3, is DTGVSQNPRHKITKRGQNVTFRCDPISEHNRLYWYRQTLGQGPEFLTYFQNEAQLEKSRLLSDRFSAERPKGSFSTLEIQRTEQGDSAMYLCASSLGQGSQETQYFGPGTRLLVL.

The genes are TRBV5-1 and TRBJ2-5; D might be TRBD2 (5 bases). This CDR3 contains 15 residues. Looked up from germline, CDR1 is SGHRS and CDR2 is YFSETQ. Trimming left V 4 bases short and J 2 bases short, with 15 bases between. In nucleotides, the CDR3 is TGCGCCAGCAGCCGGGAAATTATCGGGCAAGAGACCCAGTACTTC. This gives the protein CASSREIIGQETQYF.

V is TRBV18 and J is TRBJ1-2; maybe TRBD1 (5 bases). V lost 3 bases, J lost 5 bases, and 10 bases lay in between. The CDR3 loop spans 13 amino acids. Germline V CDR1 and CDR2: KGHSH, LQKENI. CDR3 coding DNA: TGTGCCAGCTCACCGGAGGGGTCTTATGGCTACACCTTC. This gives the protein CASSPEGSYGYTF.

This clone appeared a single time. The chain uses TRBV4-1 and TRBJ2-3; D ambiguous. The CDR3 runs to 15 residues. Trimming stripped 1 base from V and 2 bases from J, with 10 bases between. CDR1 MGHRA and CDR2 YSYEKL come from the germline V gene. The CDR3, as DNA: TGCGCCAGCAGCCAAGGCGACTTGACCACAGATACGCAGTATTTT. It specifies CASSQGDLTTDTQYF.

The table lists this clone with a count of one. The CDR3 loop reads CASSLVGAGREQYF. CDR3 in DNA: TGTGCCAGCAGCTTAGTGGGGGCCGGGCGCGAGCAGTACTTC. The rearrangement joins TRBV7-2 to TRBJ2-7, with D perhaps TRBD1 (6 bases). The germline V gene encodes CDR1 SGHTA and CDR2 FQGNSA. V lost 1 base and J 6 bases, leaving 13 bases between the germline ends. The CDR3 runs to 14 residues.

In its sample, this clone was seen once. The chain carries TRBV30 and TRBJ1-3, with a tentative D call TRBD1 (5 bases). Trimming took 1 base from V and 4 from J, leaving 17 bases between them. The germline CDR1 and CDR2 sequences are GTSNPN and SVGIG (reference sequence). The CDR3 runs 16 residues. CDR3 sequence (DNA): TGTGCCTGGAGTGGACCCAACGCAGGGATAGGAAACACCATATATTTT. Its protein product is CAWSGPNAGIGNTIYF.

The chain joins TRBV25-1 to TRBJ2-7, with a possible D match to TRBD2 (6 bases). V shed 2 bases and J shed 4 bases, with 9 bases lying between them. The CDR3 covers 13 residues. Germline V gene data show CDR1 as MGHDK and CDR2 as SYGVNS. The CDR3 coding sequence is TGTGCCAGCAGTGAACCCGGGGGTTACGAGCAGTACTTC. Translation: CASSEPGGYEQYF.

This chain joins TRBV5-1 and TRBJ2-7, with 7 bases aligning to TRBD1. The J segment lost 0 bases and the V segment lost 5 bases, leaving 2 bases of the junction unmatched. From germline, CDR1 is SGHRS and CDR2 YFSETQ. The CDR3 is 13 residues long. CDR3 nucleotides: TGCGCCAGCAGTTGGGACAGCTCCTACGAGCAGTACTTC. This codes for CASSWDSSYEQYF.

The V call is TRBV6-1, the J call TRBJ2-7; D gene uncertain. There are 11 residues in the CDR3. Germline CDR1 reads MNHNS; CDR2 reads SASEGT. The V gene lost 6 bases and the J gene lost 4 bases, with 7 bases spanning the gap. The CDR3 nucleotides are TGTGCCAGCAGGGGCCGGTACGAGCAGTACTTC. Translating it yields CASRGRYEQYF.

CDR3 in DNA: TGTGCCAGCAGCTTGGGGACAGGGGGCGCCCAGGGAAACACCATATATTTT. It yields the protein CASSLGTGGAQGNTIYF. The chain combines TRBV7-9 with TRBJ1-3; 12 nucleotides agree with TRBD1. CDR1 and CDR2 (germline): SEHNR, FQNEAQ (reference sequence). V was clipped by 3 bases and J by 4 bases; unmatched bases: 7. CDR3 length: 17 amino acids. Looking up the rest from reference TRBV7-9 and TRBJ1-3 gives the full variable domain: DTGVSQNPRHKITKRGQNVTFRCDPISEHNRLYWYRQTLGQGPEFLTYFQNEAQLEKSRLLSDRFSAERPKGSFSTLEIQRTEQGDSAMYLCASSLGTGGAQGNTIYFGEGSWLTVV.

V is TRBV4-2 and J is TRBJ1-2; TRBD1 is a possible D gene (5 bases). V lost 0 bases and J 6 bases, leaving 17 bases between the germline ends. CDR1 and CDR2 from the germline V gene are LGHNA and YNFKEQ. This CDR3 contains 16 residues. CDR3 bases: TGTGCCAGCAGCCAAGATATAGGCAGGGAGGGAAATGGCTACACCTTC. It specifies CASSQDIGREGNGYTF.

This clone was seen more than once but under ten times. The chain uses TRBV19 and TRBJ2-1; 7 bases line up with TRBD1. The CDR3 totals 18 residues. Germline V gene lookup returns CDR1 LNHDA and CDR2 SQIVND (reference sequence). V was clipped by 3 bases and J by 5 bases; unmatched bases: 16. The CDR3 here is CASSIQVYMTGRDNEQFF. As DNA, the CDR3 is TGTGCCAGTAGTATCCAGGTGTATATGACAGGGAGAGACAATGAGCAGTTCTTC.

The CDR3 nucleotides read TGTGCCAGTACCCAAGGACAGGGGAACTATGGCTACACCTTC. Protein sequence: CASTQGQGNYGYTF. The V gene is TRBV19, the J gene TRBJ1-2, with 9 bases aligning to TRBD1. CDR1 and CDR2 (germline): LNHDA, SQIVND (reference sequence). The V segment lost 7 bases and the J segment 2 bases; nucleotides outside the gene matches: 5. CDR3 length equals 14 residues.

The chain employs TRBV6-1 and TRBJ1-5, with TRBD1 matching over 7 bases. Germline V gene data show CDR1 as MNHNS and CDR2 as SASEGT. The CDR3 has 15 amino acids. The V segment lost 5 bases and the J segment 2 bases; nucleotides outside the gene matches: 6. The CDR3 loop is CASSSRTGGNQPQHF. The CDR3 nucleotides read TGTGCCAGCAGTTCCCGGACAGGAGGCAATCAGCCCCAGCATTTT.

This clone was observed once. The chain uses TRBV5-8 and TRBJ2-5; TRBD1 matches 8 bases. The CDR3 is 16 amino acids. V lost 5 bases to trimming and J lost 5 bases; unmatched junction nucleotides: 14. In germline, CDR1 is SGHTS, CDR2 YDEGEE. DNA of the CDR3: TGTGCCAGCAGTTCGTCAGGGGGCAGGACGGGGGAGACCCAGTACTTC. It is translated as CASSSSGGRTGETQYF.

The chain couples TRBV28 to TRBJ1-2; TRBD1 might be the D (5 bases). This CDR3 is 14 amino acids long. CDR1 and CDR2 (germline): MDHEN, SYDVKM. Trimming removed 5 bases at V and 1 base at J, with 11 bases between. This chain's CDR3 is CASSAGTLNYGYTF. In DNA form, the CDR3 reads TGTGCCAGCAGTGCGGGGACTCTTAACTATGGCTACACCTTC.

This sequence joins TRBV9 and TRBJ2-5; the match to TRBD2 covers 7 bases. CDR1 and CDR2 (germline): SGDLS, YYNGEE. CDR3 length: 14 residues. The J segment lost 1 base and the V segment lost 3 bases, leaving 3 bases of the junction unmatched. The CDR3 loop reads CASSAGGLQETQYF. CDR3 in DNA: TGTGCCAGCAGCGCGGGGGGTCTCCAAGAGACCCAGTACTTC.

The V gene is TRBV4-1, the J gene TRBJ1-4; D not resolved. The V end was cut by 0 bases, the J end by 7 bases, with 15 bases between. CDR1 and CDR2 (germline): MGHRA, YSYEKL. The CDR3 runs to 16 residues. The CDR3 sequence is CASSQDLGTRSEKLFF. CDR3 bases: TGCGCCAGCAGCCAAGATCTAGGCACCCGAAGTGAAAAACTGTTTTTT.

V usage is TRBV11-2 and J usage is TRBJ1-1; 7 bases are a match to TRBD1. CDR1 and CDR2 (germline): SGHAT, FQNNGV. The CDR3 covers 13 residues. The V segment lost 8 bases and the J segment 3 bases; nucleotides outside the gene matches: 6. CDR3 bases: TGTGCCAGCGGCCACAGGGGAGACACTGAAGCTTTCTTT. Residues: CASGHRGDTEAFF.